The source of this T cell receptor (beta chain) is a study of early T cells in non-severe SARS-CoV-2 infection. This clonotype was detected many times. From germline, CDR1 is MNHEY and CDR2 SVGEGT. The CDR3 contains 11 residues. Trimming took off 7 bases at V and 6 bases at J, with 10 bases between the two ends. Individual cDNA molecules were tagged with unique molecular identifiers, the study reported. TCRdb redid the calling of the 5' RACE reads with MiXCR, one entry per CDR3 protein. The table includes under 35,000 distinct CDR3 sequences, about 4.9% detected once. The sequencing input was whole blood. The rearrangement links TRBV6-2 or TRBV6-3 to TRBJ2-7; D is uncertain. This TCR was sampled from an adult who was a healthcare worker with PCR-confirmed SARS-CoV-2 infection or an uninfected control (not recorded which). As DNA, the CDR3 is TGTGCCAGCACGAGGATCGCCGAGCAGTACTTC. Its translation: CASTRIAEQYF.